This T cell receptor beta chain stems from a study of blood T cells in healthy people across ages. Overall study context: About one barcoded beta molecule per two T cells was the capture yield of template switching.

This CDR3 contains 16 residues. The V gene lost 3 bases and the J gene lost 4 bases, with 21 bases spanning the gap. CDR1 is DFQATT, CDR2 SNEGSKA, per germline (reference sequence). Through a sample-barcoded 5' primer and a J-beta primer mix, a second PCR was run for 7 to 11 cycles. TCRdb itself ran the 5' RACE reads through MiXCR, one entry per CDR3 protein. The table has roughly 570,000 distinct CDR3 sequences, 27% seen once. Russia was home to the donors, healthy Caucasian individuals aged roughly 6 to 95. Each of the donors had roughly 9.4 milliliters of peripheral blood drawn into EDTA-treated Vacutainer tubes.

Sequencing was done on a sample of blood. The V and J genes are TRBV20-1 and TRBJ2-5, with TRBD2 as a possible D gene (6 bases). The TCR originated in a woman in her sixties or seventies in good health. The CDR3, as DNA: TGCAGTGCTAGCCGCCTAGCGCCCCATCGGGGAGAGACCCAGTACTTC. Its protein is CSASRLAPHRGETQYF.